This T cell receptor (beta chain) was observed in a study of control samples from healthy donors and cancer patients. This CDR3 spans 15 amino acids. The ends were cut back, 1 base at V and 3 bases at J, with 10 bases in the middle. CDR1 is LGHDT and CDR2 is YNNKEL in the germline V gene (reference sequence). In its sample, this clone was seen a few times. The repertoire was sequenced with immunoSEQ multiplex PCR; TCRdb's copy has only in-frame clones and lacks some. This repertoire shows some 110,000 clones, 88% found once; its top ten account for 2% to 2.5%. The TCR comes from a woman in her sixties or seventies in good health. This rearrangement joins TRBV3-1 (or the pseudogene TRBV3-2) to TRBJ1-3, with D hard to call. Material: blood. The CDR3 sequence is CASSQGSPGGNTIYF. In DNA, the CDR3 is TGTGCCAGCAGCCAAGGCTCTCCGGGTGGAAACACCATATATTTT.